This T cell receptor (beta chain) was documented in a study of blood T cell repertoires in COVID-19. Study in general: Italy, Spain and the United States were the sources of the convalescent and acute COVID-19 samples. The cDNA or gDNA used as material had been derived from T cells, B-cell-depleted T cells, or PBMCs.

Germline CDR1 and CDR2: SNHLY and FYNNEI. Trimming pared 7 bases from V and 1 base from J, leaving 10 bases between. This CDR3 comprises 13 residues. Profiling relied on immunoSEQ multiplex PCR, and the TCRdb table lists in-frame clones only, not all of them. The sample lists over 20,000 clones; approximately 90% were seen once. Sequencing used peripheral blood. The chain links TRBV2 to TRBJ1-1; no clear D. The clonotype was recovered from a human donor in a cohort sampled during active COVID-19. The donor label of this sample is uncertain. CDR3: CASTLGGNTEAFF. DNA for the CDR3: TGTGCCAGCACCCTAGGCGGGAACACTGAAGCTTTCTTT. Full variable domain (missing parts from reference TRBV2 and TRBJ1-1): EPEVTQTPSHQVTQMGQEVILRCVPISNHLYFYWYRQILGQKVEFLVSFYNNEISEKSEIFDDQFSVERPDGSNFTLKIRSTKLEDSAMYFCASTLGGNTEAFFGQGTRLTVV.